This TCR beta chain was documented in a study of graft-versus-host responses after intestinal transplantation. This CDR3 comprises 14 residues. The method was immunoSEQ multiplex PCR; TCRdb's version includes in-frame clones alone and lacks a portion of them. The repertoire has 95,000 to 100,000 clones, roughly 88% of them found once; the top ten carry roughly 1.4%. V and J are TRBV12-1 and TRBJ1-6; whether TRBD1, the table's D call, matches the DNA was not checked. TRBV12-1 corresponds to a pseudogene. The receptor was isolated from a human patient who received an intestinal transplant, so some T cells may come from the graft donor. The material sequenced was PBMCs, taken 255 days after intestinal transplant. The CDR3 DNA reads TGTGCCAGCAGCCCCACAGGGTTGAGGTCACCCCTCCACTTT. This sequence encodes CASSPTGLRSPLHF.